This T cell receptor (beta chain) was recovered during a study of control samples from healthy donors and cancer patients. Germline CDR1 MNHEY, CDR2 SMNVEV (reference sequence). V dropped 5 bases and J dropped 2 bases, with 18 bases sitting between them. The CDR3 has 16 residues. This clone was detected a few times. TCRdb keeps only in-frame clones here, not all; method: immunoSEQ multiplex PCR. The table lists 150,000 or so clones, 88% of them singletons. V gene TRBV27 combines with J gene TRBJ2-5, with a tentative D call TRBD1 (6 bases). Input material: blood. The origin of this receptor is a woman in her thirties in good health. CDR3 coding DNA: TGTGCCAGCAGTCCCCAGTCCGGGACAATACAAGAGACCCAGTACTTC. The encoded protein is CASSPQSGTIQETQYF.